The subject of this entry is one T cell receptor (beta chain). Germline trimming cut 0 bases from V and 8 bases from J; bases unmatched to any gene: 9. The CDR3 has 17 residues. CDR1 and CDR2 from the germline V gene are SGHRS and YFSETQ. In the original processing: Amplification from reference gene primers served as the basis for estimated nucleated cell counts. Sequenced by immunoSEQ multiplex PCR; TCRdb stores in-frame clones only, minus some. V and J calls and clone size are those listed in that table; D and trimming were worked out from the DNA. The sample holds over 200,000 clones, roughly 90% seen once. This record comes from a study of blood T cell repertoires in COVID-19. In the study overall: COVID-19 samples, acute and convalescent, were from the United States, Italy and Spain. PBMCs, B-cell-depleted T cells, or T cells provided the cDNA or gDNA that made up the material.

What was sequenced was peripheral blood. The clonotype comes from a man in his forties with active or convalescent COVID-19. The gene calls are TRBV5-1 and TRBJ2-1, with 12 bases identical to TRBD2. The CDR3 region has the DNA TGCGCCAGCAGCTTGGTAGCTAGCGGGGGGGATAAGGATGAGCAGTTCTTC. It encodes CASSLVASGGDKDEQFF.